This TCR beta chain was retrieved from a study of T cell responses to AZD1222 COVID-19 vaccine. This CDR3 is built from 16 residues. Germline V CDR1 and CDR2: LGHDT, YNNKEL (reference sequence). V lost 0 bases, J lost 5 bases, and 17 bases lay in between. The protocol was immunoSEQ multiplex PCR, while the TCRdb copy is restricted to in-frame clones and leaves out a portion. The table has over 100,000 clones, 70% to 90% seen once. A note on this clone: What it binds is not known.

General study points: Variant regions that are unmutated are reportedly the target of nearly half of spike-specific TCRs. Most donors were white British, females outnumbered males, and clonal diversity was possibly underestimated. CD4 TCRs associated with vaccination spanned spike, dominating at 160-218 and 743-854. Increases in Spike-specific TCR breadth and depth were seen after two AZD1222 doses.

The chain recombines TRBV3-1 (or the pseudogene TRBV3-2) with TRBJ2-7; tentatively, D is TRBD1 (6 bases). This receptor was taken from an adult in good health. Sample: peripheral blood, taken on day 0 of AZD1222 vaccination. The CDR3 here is CASSQEGTLPWHEQYF. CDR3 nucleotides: TGTGCCAGCAGCCAAGAAGGGACATTGCCTTGGCACGAGCAGTACTTC.